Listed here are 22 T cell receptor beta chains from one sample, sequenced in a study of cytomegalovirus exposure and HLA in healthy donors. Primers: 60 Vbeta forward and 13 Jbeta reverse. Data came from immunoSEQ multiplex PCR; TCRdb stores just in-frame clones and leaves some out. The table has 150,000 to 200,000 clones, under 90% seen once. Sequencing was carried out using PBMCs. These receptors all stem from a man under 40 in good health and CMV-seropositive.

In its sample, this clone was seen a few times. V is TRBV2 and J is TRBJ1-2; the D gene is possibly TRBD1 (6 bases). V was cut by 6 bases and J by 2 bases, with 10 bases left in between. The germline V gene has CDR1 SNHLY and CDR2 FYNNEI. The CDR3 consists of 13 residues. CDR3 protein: CASRRTANYGYTF. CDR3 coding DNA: TGTGCCAGCAGGCGGACAGCAAACTATGGCTACACCTTC. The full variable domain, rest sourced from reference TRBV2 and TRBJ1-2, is EPEVTQTPSHQVTQMGQEVILRCVPISNHLYFYWYRQILGQKVEFLVSFYNNEISEKSEIFDDQFSVERPDGSNFTLKIRSTKLEDSAMYFCASRRTANYGYTFGSGTRLTVV.

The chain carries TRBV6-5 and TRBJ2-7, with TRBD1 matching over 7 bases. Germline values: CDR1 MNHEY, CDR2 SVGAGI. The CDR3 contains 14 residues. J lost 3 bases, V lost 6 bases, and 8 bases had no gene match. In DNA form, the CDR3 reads TGTGCCAGCAGCCCCGGGACAGTGTACTACGAGCAGTACTTC. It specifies CASSPGTVYYEQYF.

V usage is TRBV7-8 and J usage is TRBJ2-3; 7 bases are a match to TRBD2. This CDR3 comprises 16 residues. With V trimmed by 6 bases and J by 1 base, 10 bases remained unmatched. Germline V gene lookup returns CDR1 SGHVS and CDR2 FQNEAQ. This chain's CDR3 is CASSNRLARGTDTQYF. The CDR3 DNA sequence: TGTGCCAGCAGTAACAGACTAGCTAGAGGCACAGATACGCAGTATTTT.

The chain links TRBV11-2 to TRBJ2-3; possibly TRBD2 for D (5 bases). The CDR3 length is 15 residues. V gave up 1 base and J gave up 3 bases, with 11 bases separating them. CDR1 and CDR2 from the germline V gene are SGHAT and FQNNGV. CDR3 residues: CASSLGTPGTDTQYF. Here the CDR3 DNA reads TGTGCCAGCAGCTTAGGGACTCCGGGGACAGATACGCAGTATTTT. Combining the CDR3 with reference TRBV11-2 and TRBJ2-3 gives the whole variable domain EAGVAQSPRYKIIEKRQSVAFWCNPISGHATLYWYQQILGQGPKLLIQFQNNGVVDDSQLPKDRFSAERLKGVDSTLKIQPAKLEDSAVYLCASSLGTPGTDTQYFGPGTRLTVL.

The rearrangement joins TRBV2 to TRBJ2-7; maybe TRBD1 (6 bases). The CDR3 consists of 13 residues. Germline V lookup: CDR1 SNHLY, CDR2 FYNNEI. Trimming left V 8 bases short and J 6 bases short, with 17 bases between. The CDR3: CASSTGFKGEQYF. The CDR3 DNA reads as TGTGCCAGCTCCACAGGGTTTAAGGGCGAGCAGTACTTC.

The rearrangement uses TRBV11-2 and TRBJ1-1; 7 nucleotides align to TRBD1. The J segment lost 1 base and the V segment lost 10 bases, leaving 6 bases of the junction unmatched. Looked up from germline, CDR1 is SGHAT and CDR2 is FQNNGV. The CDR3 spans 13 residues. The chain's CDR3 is CATRQGWNTEAFF. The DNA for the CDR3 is TGTGCCACCCGACAGGGATGGAACACTGAAGCTTTCTTT. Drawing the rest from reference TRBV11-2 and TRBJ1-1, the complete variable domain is EAGVAQSPRYKIIEKRQSVAFWCNPISGHATLYWYQQILGQGPKLLIQFQNNGVVDDSQLPKDRFSAERLKGVDSTLKIQPAKLEDSAVYLCATRQGWNTEAFFGQGTRLTVV.

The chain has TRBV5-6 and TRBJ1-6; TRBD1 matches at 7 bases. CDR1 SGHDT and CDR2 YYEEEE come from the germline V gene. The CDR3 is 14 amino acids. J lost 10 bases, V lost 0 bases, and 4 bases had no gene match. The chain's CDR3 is CASSLVQGGSPLHF. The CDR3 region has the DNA TGTGCCAGCAGCTTGGTTCAGGGGGGATCACCCCTCCACTTT.

The CDR3 sequence: CASSLAFPGTGGSVGNQETQYF. CDR3 sequence (DNA): TGTGCCAGCAGCTTAGCTTTCCCCGGGACAGGGGGCTCTGTAGGGAACCAAGAGACCCAGTACTTC. The gene calls are TRBV7-2 and TRBJ2-5, with TRBD1 identical over 12 bases. With 0 bases clipped from V and 0 bases from J, the junction kept 17 bases outside the gene matches. The germline V gene has CDR1 SGHTA and CDR2 FQGNSA. CDR3 length: 22 residues.

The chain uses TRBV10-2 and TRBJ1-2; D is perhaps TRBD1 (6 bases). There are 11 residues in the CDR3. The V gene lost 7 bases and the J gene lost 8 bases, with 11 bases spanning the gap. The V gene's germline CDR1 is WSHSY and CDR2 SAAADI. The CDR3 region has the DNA TGCGCCAGCACCCAGGGGCTCGGCTACACCTTC. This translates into CASTQGLGYTF.

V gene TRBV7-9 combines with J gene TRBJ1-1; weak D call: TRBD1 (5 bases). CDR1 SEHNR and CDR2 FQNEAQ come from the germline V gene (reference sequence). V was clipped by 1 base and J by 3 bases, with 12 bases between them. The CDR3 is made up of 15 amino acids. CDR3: CASSLGLGGDTEAFF. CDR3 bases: TGTGCCAGCAGCTTAGGTCTGGGGGGGGACACTGAAGCTTTCTTT.

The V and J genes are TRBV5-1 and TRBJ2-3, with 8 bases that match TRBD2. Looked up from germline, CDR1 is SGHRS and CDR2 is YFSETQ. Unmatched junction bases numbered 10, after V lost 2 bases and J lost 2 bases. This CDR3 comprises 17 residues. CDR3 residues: CASSLWPIAGTTDTQYF. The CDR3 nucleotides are TGCGCCAGCAGCTTATGGCCAATAGCGGGAACCACAGATACGCAGTATTTT.

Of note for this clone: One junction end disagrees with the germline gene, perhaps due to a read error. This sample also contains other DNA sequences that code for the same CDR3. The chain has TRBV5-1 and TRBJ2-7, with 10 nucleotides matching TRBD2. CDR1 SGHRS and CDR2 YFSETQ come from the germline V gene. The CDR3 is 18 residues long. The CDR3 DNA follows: TGCGCCAGCAGCCTTGTACCCCGAACTAGCGGGAACTCCTACGAGCAATACTTC. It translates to CASSLVPRTSGNSYEQYF.

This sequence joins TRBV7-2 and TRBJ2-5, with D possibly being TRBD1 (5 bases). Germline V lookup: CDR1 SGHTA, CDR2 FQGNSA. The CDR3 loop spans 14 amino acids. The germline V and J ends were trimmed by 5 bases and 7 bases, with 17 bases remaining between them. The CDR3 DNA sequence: TGTGCCAGCAGCCACCTGGGGCATAAAGGGACCCAGTACTTC. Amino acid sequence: CASSHLGHKGTQYF.

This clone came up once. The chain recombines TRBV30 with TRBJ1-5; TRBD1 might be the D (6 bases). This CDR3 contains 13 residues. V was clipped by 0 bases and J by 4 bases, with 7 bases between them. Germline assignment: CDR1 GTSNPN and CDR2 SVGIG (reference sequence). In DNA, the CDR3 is TGTGCCTGGAGTGTGGACAGTAATCAGCCCCAGCATTTT. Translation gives CAWSVDSNQPQHF.

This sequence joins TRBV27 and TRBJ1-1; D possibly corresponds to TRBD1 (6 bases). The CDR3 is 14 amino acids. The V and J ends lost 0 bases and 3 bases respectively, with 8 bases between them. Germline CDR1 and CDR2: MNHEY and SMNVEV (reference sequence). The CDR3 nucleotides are TGTGCCAGCAGTTTATCGTGGGGGCACACTGAAGCTTTCTTT. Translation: CASSLSWGHTEAFF.

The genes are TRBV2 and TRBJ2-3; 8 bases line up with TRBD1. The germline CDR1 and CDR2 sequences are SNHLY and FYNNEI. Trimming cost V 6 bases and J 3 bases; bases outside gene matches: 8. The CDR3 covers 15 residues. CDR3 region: CASRAGTGDTDTQYF. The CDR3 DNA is TGTGCCAGCAGAGCCGGGACAGGTGATACAGATACGCAGTATTTT.

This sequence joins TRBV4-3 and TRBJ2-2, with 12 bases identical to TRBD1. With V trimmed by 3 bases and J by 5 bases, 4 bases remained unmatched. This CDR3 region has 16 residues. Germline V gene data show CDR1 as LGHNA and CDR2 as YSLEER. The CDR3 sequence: CASSQGQGAGTGELFF. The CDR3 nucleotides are TGCGCCAGCAGCCAGGGACAGGGGGCTGGGACCGGGGAGCTGTTTTTT.

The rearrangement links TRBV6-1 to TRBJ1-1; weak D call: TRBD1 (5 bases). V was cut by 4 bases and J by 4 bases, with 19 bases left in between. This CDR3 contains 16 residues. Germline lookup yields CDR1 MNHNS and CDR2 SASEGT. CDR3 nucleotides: TGTGCCAGCAGTGTCCCGAGGGGAGGCCGAGTCACTGAAGCTTTCTTT. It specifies CASSVPRGGRVTEAFF.

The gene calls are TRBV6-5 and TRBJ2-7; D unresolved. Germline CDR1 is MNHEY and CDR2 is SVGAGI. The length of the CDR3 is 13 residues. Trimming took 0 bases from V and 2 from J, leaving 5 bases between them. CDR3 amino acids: CASSYSTAYEQYF. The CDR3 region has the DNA TGTGCCAGCAGTTACTCAACAGCCTACGAGCAGTACTTC.

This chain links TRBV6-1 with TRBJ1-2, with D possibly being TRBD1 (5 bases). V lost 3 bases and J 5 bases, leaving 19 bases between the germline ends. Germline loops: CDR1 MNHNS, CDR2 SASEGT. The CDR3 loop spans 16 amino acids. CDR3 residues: CASSEGLSPAGYGYTF. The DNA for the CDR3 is TGTGCCAGCAGTGAGGGACTTTCCCCTGCGGGGTATGGCTACACCTTC.

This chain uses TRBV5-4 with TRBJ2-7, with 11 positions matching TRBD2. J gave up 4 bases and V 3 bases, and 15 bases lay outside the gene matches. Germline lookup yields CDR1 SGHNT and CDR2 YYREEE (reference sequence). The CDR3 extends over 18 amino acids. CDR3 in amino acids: CASSSQPRYSGRAYEQYF. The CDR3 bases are TGTGCCAGCAGCTCTCAACCGCGGTATAGCGGGAGGGCTTACGAGCAGTACTTC.

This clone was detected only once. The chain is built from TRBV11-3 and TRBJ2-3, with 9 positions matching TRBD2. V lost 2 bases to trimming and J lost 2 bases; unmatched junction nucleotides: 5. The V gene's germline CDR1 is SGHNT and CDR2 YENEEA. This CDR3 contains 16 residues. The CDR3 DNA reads TGTGCCAGCAGCTTAAGCGGGGGGCACCACACAGATACGCAGTATTTT. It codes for CASSLSGGHHTDTQYF. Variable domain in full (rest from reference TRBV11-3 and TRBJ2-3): EAGVVQSPRYKIIEKKQPVAFWCNPISGHNTLYWYLQNLGQGPELLIRYENEEAVDDSQLPKDRFSAERLKGVDSTLKIQPAELGDSAVYLCASSLSGGHHTDTQYFGPGTRLTVL.